The entry below gives a single TCR beta chain sequence along with its context. Its antigen is not identified. TCRdb keeps only in-frame clones here, not all; method: immunoSEQ multiplex PCR. Altogether roughly 28,000 clones are present, around 89% being singletons, with the ten largest covering 20%. These data are taken from a study of a mutant IDH1 vaccine in newly diagnosed glioma. Sample time point: week 5, during vaccination. In every dose of vaccine, 300 ug of mutant IDH1 20-mer peptide was given alongside topical imiquimod. New WHO grade 3 or 4 astrocytomas that were IDH1-mutant and ATRX-lost had been found in donors. This sample comprised PBMCs, obtained from a glioma patient whose treatment included an IDH1 peptide vaccine. This receptor was obtained from a man between 18 and 35 years old with glioma.

CDR3 amino acids: CSARKDSTTYEQYF. The CDR3 nucleotides are TGCAGCGCCAGGAAGGACAGCACAACCTACGAGCAGTACTTC. The V call is TRBV29-1, the J call TRBJ2-7; TRBD1 is a possible D gene (6 bases). V shed 7 bases and J shed 2 bases, with 18 bases lying between them. This CDR3 comprises 14 residues. Germline V lookup: CDR1 SQVTM, CDR2 ANQGSEA.